The 17 T cell receptor beta chains below come from one sample, sequenced in a study of OX40 agonist ivuxolimab in advanced cancers. The repertoire was sequenced with immunoSEQ multiplex PCR; TCRdb's copy has only in-frame clones and lacks some. The sample records about 61,000 clones, around 86% being singletons. The sample in question was CD4+ or CD8+ T cells sorted from blood, obtained in a trial of the OX40 agonist ivuxolimab. The origin of the receptors is an adult with an advanced solid tumor such as melanoma, head and neck, liver or kidney cancer.

This chain links TRBV28 with TRBJ2-7; TRBD1 matches 7 bases. Germline V gene sequence: CDR1 MDHEN, CDR2 SYDVKM. Trimming removed 4 bases from V and 4 bases from J; junction bases left unmatched: 10. This CDR3 is built from 15 residues. CDR3 sequence reads: CASSSTGVYMYEQYF. The CDR3, as DNA: TGTGCCAGCAGTTCCACAGGGGTCTATATGTACGAGCAGTACTTC.

The chain employs TRBV6-6 and TRBJ2-3; tentative D call: TRBD2 (7 bases). V shed 4 bases and J shed 3 bases, with 14 bases lying between them. The CDR3 runs to 15 residues. CDR1 is MNHNY and CDR2 is SVGAGI in the germline V gene (reference sequence). The chain's CDR3 is CASSWTGGDTDTQYF. CDR3 nucleotide sequence: TGTGCCAGCAGTTGGACGGGGGGCGATACAGATACGCAGTATTTT.

The sample holds one count of this clone. The CDR3: CASSFVGQWETQYF. The CDR3 DNA reads as TGTGCCAGCAGTTTCGTCGGACAGTGGGAGACCCAGTACTTC. The rearrangement links TRBV28 to TRBJ2-5, with a weak D call TRBD1 (6 bases). CDR3 length equals 14 residues. Per germline, CDR1 MDHEN and CDR2 SYDVKM. Trimming left V 3 bases short and J 5 bases short, with 13 bases between.

The chain is built from TRBV18 and TRBJ2-3, with D perhaps matching TRBD2 (5 bases). The CDR3 loop spans 15 amino acids. Per germline, CDR1 KGHSH and CDR2 LQKENI. Trimming took off 4 bases at V and 0 bases at J, with 11 bases between the two ends. The CDR3: CASSRTSPSTDTQYF. The CDR3 region has the DNA TGTGCCAGCTCACGGACTTCCCCTAGCACAGATACGCAGTATTTT.

Of note for this clone: The sample holds other DNA sequences that translate to the same CDR3. The chain has TRBV27 and TRBJ1-2; tentative D call: TRBD1 (6 bases). V was shortened by 2 bases and J by 6 bases, with 7 bases between the two germline ends. Looked up from germline, CDR1 is MNHEY and CDR2 is SMNVEV (reference sequence). The CDR3 spans 12 residues. This CDR3 reads CASSLAGDGYTF. The DNA of the CDR3 is TGTGCCAGCAGTTTAGCAGGGGATGGCTACACCTTC.

The chain recombines TRBV7-3 with TRBJ2-2, with a possible D match to TRBD1 (6 bases). The CDR3 has 13 amino acids. V lost 7 bases, J lost 5 bases, and 11 bases lay in between. Germline-derived CDR1 and CDR2 are SGHTA and FQGTGA. CDR3 residues: CASNQGQTGELFF. The CDR3 region has the DNA TGTGCCAGCAACCAAGGACAGACCGGGGAGCTGTTTTTT. The variable domain in full, with the rest retrieved from reference TRBV7-3 and TRBJ2-2, is GAGVSQTPSNKVTEKGKYVELRCDPISGHTALYWYRQSLGQGPEFLIYFQGTGAADDSGLPNDRFFAVRPEGSVSTLKIQRTERGDSAVYLCASNQGQTGELFFGEGSRLTVL.

This clone was counted once. The chain carries TRBV5-8 and TRBJ1-5, with D unclear. Trimming shortened V by 5 bases and J by 5 bases, and 11 bases separated the two germline ends. The CDR3 sequence is 13 residues long. Germline lookup yields CDR1 SGHTS and CDR2 YDEGEE. In nucleotides, the CDR3 is TGTGCCAGCAGACAGTCATTAGATCAGCCCCAGCATTTT. It is translated as CASRQSLDQPQHF.

This sequence joins TRBV21-1 and TRBJ1-3. TRBV21-1 is classified as a pseudogene. The CDR3 runs to 18 residues. This CDR3 reads CASSKRASTRAGGNTIYF. The CDR3, as DNA: TGTGCCAGCAGCAAAAGGGCATCAACCCGAGCGGGTGGAAACACCATATATTTT.

J is TRBJ2-7 and V is TRBV15; 8 bases agree with TRBD2. The CDR3 covers 14 residues. CDR1 and CDR2 from the germline V gene are LNHNV and YYDKDF (reference sequence). V was pared by 1 base and J by 5 bases, with 4 bases of the junction left unmatched. The CDR3 DNA sequence: TGTGCCACCAGCAGAGCGGGGGGGCAGGACGAGCAGTACTTC. Amino acids: CATSRAGGQDEQYF.

The chain uses TRBV5-1 and TRBJ2-5; weak D call: TRBD2 (6 bases). Germline assignment: CDR1 SGHRS and CDR2 YFSETQ. There are 14 residues in the CDR3. Trimming removed 4 bases at V and 5 bases at J, with 15 bases between. CDR3 nucleotides: TGCGCCAGCAGCCCTCGGGACTCTTGGGAGACCCAGTACTTC. It specifies CASSPRDSWETQYF.

The rearrangement uses TRBV18 and TRBJ2-7, with 7 nucleotides matching TRBD1. V was clipped by 2 bases and J by 3 bases; unmatched bases: 10. Germline V lookup: CDR1 KGHSH, CDR2 LQKENI. CDR3 length equals 16 residues. In DNA form, the CDR3 reads TGTGCCAGCTCACCAATCGGGACAGCCAACCTCTACGAGCAGTACTTC. Its translation: CASSPIGTANLYEQYF.

The V call is TRBV5-6, the J call TRBJ2-7; 11 bases are shared with TRBD2. The CDR3 covers 17 residues. V dropped 0 bases and J dropped 6; count of bases not matched to a gene: 11. CDR1 and CDR2 (germline): SGHDT, YYEEEE. CDR3: CASSLALSGGVPSEQYF. CDR3 nucleotides: TGTGCCAGCAGCTTGGCCCTTAGCGGGGGGGTCCCATCCGAGCAGTACTTC.

The table lists this clone with a count of one. The chain couples TRBV7-2 to TRBJ2-1; 12 bases fit TRBD1. This CDR3 has 14 amino acids. Germline assignment: CDR1 SGHTA and CDR2 FQGNSA. V shed 5 bases and J 9 bases; nucleotides not matched to a gene: 5. The CDR3 protein is CASSPGQGAGEQFF. Here the CDR3 DNA reads TGTGCCAGCAGCCCGGGACAGGGGGCCGGTGAGCAGTTCTTC.

V and J are TRBV18 and TRBJ2-7, with TRBD1 matching over 7 bases. This CDR3 spans 14 amino acids. Per the germline V gene, CDR1 is KGHSH and CDR2 is LQKENI. J was trimmed by 2 bases and V by 0 bases; bases with no gene match: 1. The CDR3 DNA follows: TGTGCCAGCTCACCACCGGGACAGCCCTACGAGCAGTACTTC. Protein product: CASSPPGQPYEQYF.

This chain joins TRBV2 and TRBJ1-2; 12 bases fit TRBD1. The germline gives CDR1 SNHLY, CDR2 FYNNEI. The length of the CDR3 is 14 residues. V was pared by 6 bases and J by 6 bases, with 5 bases of the junction left unmatched. The CDR3 DNA sequence: TGTGCCAGCAGGGGGACAGGGGGCGCGCATGGCTACACCTTC. The encoded protein is CASRGTGGAHGYTF.

This clone was observed once. This sequence joins TRBV28 and TRBJ1-2; 8 bases fit TRBD1. Germline V gene data show CDR1 as MDHEN and CDR2 as SYDVKM. The CDR3 has 13 residues. Trimming cost V 5 bases and J 4 bases; bases outside gene matches: 3. The DNA of the CDR3 is TGTGCCAGCAGTAAGACAGGGGTCTATGGCTACACCTTC. Translated: CASSKTGVYGYTF.

This clone appeared once. The V call is TRBV9, the J call TRBJ1-5, with unresolved D. Germline CDR1 is SGDLS and CDR2 is YYNGEE. CDR3 length equals 14 residues. V gave up 0 bases and J gave up 9 bases, with 13 bases separating them. The CDR3 region is CASSVDIKGGPQHF. In DNA form, the CDR3 reads TGTGCCAGCAGCGTAGACATAAAGGGTGGGCCCCAGCATTTT. Based on the CDR3 plus reference TRBV9 and TRBJ1-5, the full variable domain is DSGVTQTPKHLITATGQRVTLRCSPRSGDLSVYWYQQSLDQGLQFLIQYYNGEERAKGNILERFSAQQFPDLHSELNLSSLELGDSALYFCASSVDIKGGPQHFGDGTRLSIL.